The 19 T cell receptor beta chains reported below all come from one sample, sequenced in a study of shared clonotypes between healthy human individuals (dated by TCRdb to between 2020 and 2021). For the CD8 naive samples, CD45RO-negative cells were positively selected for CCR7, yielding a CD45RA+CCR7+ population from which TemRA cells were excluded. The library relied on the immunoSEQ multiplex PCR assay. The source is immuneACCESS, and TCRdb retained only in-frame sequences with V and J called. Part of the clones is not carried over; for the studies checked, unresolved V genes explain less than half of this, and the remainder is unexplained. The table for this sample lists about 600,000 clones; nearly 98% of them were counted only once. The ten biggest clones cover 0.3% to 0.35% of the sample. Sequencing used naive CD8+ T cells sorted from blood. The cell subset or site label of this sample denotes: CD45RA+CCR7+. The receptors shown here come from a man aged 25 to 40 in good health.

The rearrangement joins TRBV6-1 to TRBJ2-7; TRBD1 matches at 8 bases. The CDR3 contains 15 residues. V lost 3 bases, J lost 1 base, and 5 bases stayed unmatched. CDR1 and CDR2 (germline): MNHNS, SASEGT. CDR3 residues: CASSDITGGSYEQYF. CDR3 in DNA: TGTGCCAGCAGTGATATTACAGGGGGTTCCTACGAGCAGTACTTC.

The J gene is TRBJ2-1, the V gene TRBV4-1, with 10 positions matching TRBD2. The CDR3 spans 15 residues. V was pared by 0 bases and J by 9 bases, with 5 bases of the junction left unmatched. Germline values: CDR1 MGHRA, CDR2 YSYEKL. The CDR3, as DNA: TGCGCCAGCAGCCAAGAAGCGGGAGGGCTCATTGAGCAGTTCTTC. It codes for CASSQEAGGLIEQFF.

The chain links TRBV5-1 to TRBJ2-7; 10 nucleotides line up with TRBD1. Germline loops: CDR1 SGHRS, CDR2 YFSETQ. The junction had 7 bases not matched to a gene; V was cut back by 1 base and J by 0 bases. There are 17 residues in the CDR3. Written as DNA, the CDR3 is TGCGCCAGCAGCTTGCACGACAGGGGGCAAAGCTCCTACGAGCAGTACTTC. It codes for CASSLHDRGQSSYEQYF.

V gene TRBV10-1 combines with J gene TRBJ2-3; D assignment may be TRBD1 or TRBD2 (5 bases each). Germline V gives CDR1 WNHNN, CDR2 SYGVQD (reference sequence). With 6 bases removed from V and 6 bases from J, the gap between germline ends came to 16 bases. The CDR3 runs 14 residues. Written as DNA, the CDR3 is TGCGCCAGCAGCCGGGACCCAACGGTGGATACGCAGTATTTT. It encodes CASSRDPTVDTQYF.

CDR3 DNA sequence: TGTGCCATCAGCGAAGAGCAAGGACTAACAATCTACGAGCAGTACTTC. This codes for CAISEEQGLTIYEQYF. The chain recombines TRBV10-3 with TRBJ2-7; D is perhaps TRBD2 (6 bases). This CDR3 contains 16 residues. V was cut by 6 bases and J by 3 bases, with 21 bases left in between. The V gene's germline CDR1 is ENHRY and CDR2 SYGVKD.

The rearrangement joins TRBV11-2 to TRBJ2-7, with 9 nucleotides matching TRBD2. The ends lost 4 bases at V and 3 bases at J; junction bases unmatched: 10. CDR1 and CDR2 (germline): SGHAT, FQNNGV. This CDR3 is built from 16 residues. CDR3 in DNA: TGTGCCAGCAGCTCCCTGGGGCGGGAGGGCCGCTACGAGCAGTACTTC. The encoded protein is CASSSLGREGRYEQYF.

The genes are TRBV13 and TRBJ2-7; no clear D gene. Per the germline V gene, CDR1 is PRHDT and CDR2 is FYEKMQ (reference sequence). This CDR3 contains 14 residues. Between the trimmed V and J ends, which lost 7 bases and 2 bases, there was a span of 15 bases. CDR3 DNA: TGTGCCAGCACCCCCGGGCCAGGCCCCTACGAGCAGTACTTC. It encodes CASTPGPGPYEQYF.

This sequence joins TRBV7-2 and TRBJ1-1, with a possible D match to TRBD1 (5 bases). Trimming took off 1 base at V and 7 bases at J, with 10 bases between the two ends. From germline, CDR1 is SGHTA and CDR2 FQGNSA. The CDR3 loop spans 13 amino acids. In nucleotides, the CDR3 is TGTGCCAGCAGCTTAGGGGGCTGGGATGAAGCTTTCTTT. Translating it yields CASSLGGWDEAFF.

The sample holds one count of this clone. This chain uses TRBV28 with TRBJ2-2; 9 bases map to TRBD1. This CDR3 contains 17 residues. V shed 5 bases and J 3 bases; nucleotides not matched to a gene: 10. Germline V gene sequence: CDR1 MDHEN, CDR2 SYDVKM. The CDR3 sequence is CASSAWDRATDTGELFF. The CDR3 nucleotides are TGTGCCAGCAGTGCTTGGGACAGGGCTACGGACACCGGGGAGCTGTTTTTT. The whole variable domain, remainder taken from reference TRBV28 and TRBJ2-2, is DVKVTQSSRYLVKRTGEKVFLECVQDMDHENMFWYRQDPGLGLRLIYFSYDVKMKEKGDIPEGYSVSREKKERFSLILESASTNQTSMYLCASSAWDRATDTGELFFGEGSRLTVL.

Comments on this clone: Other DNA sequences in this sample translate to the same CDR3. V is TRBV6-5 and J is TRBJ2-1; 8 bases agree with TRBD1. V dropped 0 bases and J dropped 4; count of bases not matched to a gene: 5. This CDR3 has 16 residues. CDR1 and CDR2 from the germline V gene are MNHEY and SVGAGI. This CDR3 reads CASSYSAGGSYNEQFF. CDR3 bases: TGTGCCAGCAGTTACTCGGCAGGGGGCTCTTACAATGAGCAGTTCTTC.

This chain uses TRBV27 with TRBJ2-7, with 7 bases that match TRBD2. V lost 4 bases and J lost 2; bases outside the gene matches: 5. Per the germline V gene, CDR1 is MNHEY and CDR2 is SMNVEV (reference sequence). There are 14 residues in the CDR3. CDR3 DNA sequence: TGTGCCAGCAGTTCTAGCGGTACAACCTACGAGCAGTACTTC. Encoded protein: CASSSSGTTYEQYF.

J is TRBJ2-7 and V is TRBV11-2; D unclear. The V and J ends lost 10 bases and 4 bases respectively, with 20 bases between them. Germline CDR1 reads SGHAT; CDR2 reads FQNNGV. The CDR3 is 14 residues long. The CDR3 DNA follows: TGTGCCACCAACAGCTTACGATTTCCTTACGAGCAGTACTTC. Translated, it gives CATNSLRFPYEQYF.

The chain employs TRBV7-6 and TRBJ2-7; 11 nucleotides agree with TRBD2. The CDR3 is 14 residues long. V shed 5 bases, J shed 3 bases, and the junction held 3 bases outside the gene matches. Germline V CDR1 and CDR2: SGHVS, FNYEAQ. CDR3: CASSPLAGDYEQYF. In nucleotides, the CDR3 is TGTGCCAGCAGCCCACTAGCGGGAGACTACGAGCAGTACTTC.

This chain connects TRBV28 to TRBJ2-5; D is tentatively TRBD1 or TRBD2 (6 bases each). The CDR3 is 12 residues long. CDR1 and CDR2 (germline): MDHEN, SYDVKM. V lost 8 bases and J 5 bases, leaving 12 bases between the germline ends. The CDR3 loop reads CASGRGAETQYF. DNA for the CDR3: TGTGCCAGCGGTAGGGGGGCGGAGACCCAGTACTTC.

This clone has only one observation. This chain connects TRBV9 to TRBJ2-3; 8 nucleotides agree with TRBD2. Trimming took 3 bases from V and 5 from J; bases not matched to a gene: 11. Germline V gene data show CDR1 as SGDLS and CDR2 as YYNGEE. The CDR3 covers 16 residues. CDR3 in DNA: TGTGCCAGCAGCGACTCCTTACTTAGCGGGAAAGATACGCAGTATTTT. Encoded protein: CASSDSLLSGKDTQYF. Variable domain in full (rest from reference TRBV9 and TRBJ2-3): DSGVTQTPKHLITATGQRVTLRCSPRSGDLSVYWYQQSLDQGLQFLIQYYNGEERAKGNILERFSAQQFPDLHSELNLSSLELGDSALYFCASSDSLLSGKDTQYFGPGTRLTVL.

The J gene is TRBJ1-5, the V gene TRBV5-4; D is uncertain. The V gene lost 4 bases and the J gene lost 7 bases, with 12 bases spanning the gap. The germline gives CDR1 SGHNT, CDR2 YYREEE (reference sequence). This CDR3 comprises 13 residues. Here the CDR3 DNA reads TGTGCCAGCAGCCCTGACCTTGGGCAGCCCCAGCATTTT. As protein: CASSPDLGQPQHF.

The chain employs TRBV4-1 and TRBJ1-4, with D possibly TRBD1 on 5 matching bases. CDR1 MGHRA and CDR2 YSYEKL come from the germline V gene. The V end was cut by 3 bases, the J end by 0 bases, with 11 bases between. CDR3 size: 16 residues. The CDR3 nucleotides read TGCGCCAGCAGCCAGGGGGGAGCCTCAACTAATGAAAAACTGTTTTTT. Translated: CASSQGGASTNEKLFF.

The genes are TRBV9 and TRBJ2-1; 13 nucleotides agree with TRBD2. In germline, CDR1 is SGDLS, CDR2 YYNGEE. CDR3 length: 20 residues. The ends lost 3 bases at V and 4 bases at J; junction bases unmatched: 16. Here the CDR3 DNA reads TGTGCCAGCAGCGCCCGGACTAGCGGGAGTGAAACGACAAGGTACAATGAGCAGTTCTTC. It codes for CASSARTSGSETTRYNEQFF.

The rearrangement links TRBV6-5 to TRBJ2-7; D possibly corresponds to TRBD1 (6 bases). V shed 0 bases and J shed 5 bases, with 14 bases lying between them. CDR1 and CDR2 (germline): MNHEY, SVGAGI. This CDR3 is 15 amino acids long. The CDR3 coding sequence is TGTGCCAGCAGTTACTCGAGGCAGGGGAGCAACGAGCAGTACTTC. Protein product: CASSYSRQGSNEQYF.